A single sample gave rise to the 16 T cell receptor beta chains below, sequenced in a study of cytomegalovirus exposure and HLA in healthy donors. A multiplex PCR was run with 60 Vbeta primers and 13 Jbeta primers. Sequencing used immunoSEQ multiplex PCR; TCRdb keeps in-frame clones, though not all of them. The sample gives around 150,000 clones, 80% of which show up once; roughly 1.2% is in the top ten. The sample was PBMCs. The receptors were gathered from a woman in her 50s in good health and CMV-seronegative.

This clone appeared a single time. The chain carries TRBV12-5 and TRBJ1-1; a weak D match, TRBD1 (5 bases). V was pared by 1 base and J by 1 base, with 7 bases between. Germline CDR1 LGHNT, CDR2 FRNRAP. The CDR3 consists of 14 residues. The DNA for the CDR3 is TGTGCTAGTGGTTTGGGGCAGGGGAACACTGAAGCTTTCTTT. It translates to CASGLGQGNTEAFF.

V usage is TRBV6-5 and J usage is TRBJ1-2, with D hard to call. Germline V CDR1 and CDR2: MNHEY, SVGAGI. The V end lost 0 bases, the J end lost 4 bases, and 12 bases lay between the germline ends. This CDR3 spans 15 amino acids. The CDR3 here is CASSYSREGGYGYTF. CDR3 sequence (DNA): TGTGCCAGCAGTTACTCGAGAGAGGGAGGCTATGGCTACACCTTC.

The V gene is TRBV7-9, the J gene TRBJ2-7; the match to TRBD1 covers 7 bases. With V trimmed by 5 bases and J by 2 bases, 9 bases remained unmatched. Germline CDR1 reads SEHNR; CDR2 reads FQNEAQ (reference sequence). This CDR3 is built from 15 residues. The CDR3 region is CASSQQGSAAYEQYF. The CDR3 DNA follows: TGTGCCAGCAGCCAACAGGGGTCTGCGGCCTACGAGCAGTACTTC.

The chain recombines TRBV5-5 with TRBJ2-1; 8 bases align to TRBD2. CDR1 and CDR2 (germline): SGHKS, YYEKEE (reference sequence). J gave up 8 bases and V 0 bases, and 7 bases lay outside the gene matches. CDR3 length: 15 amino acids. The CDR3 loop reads CASSLAGTRGHEQFF. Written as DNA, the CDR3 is TGTGCCAGCAGCTTGGCCGGGACTAGGGGTCATGAGCAGTTCTTC.

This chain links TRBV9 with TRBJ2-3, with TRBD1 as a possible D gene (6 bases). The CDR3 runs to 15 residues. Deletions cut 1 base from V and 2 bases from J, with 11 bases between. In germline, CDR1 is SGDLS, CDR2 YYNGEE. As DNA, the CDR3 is TGTGCCAGCAGCGTATTGGGGGCCCCCACAGATACGCAGTATTTT. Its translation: CASSVLGAPTDTQYF.

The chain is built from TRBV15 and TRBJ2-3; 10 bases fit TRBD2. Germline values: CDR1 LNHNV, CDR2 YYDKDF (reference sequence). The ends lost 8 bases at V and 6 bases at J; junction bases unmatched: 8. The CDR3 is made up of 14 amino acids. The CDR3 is CATGEREGRDTQYF. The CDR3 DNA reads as TGTGCCACCGGGGAGCGGGAGGGTAGGGATACGCAGTATTTT.

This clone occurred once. The CDR3 here is CASSAIAGGPQTQYF. CDR3 coding DNA: TGTGCCAGTAGCGCGATAGCGGGAGGGCCACAGACCCAGTACTTC. V usage is TRBV19 and J usage is TRBJ2-5, with 11 bases aligning to TRBD2. Unmatched junction bases numbered 9, after V lost 6 bases and J lost 6 bases. Germline assignment: CDR1 LNHDA and CDR2 SQIVND (reference sequence). There are 15 residues in the CDR3. Full variable domain (outside the CDR3, taken from reference TRBV19 and TRBJ2-5): DGGITQSPKYLFRKEGQNVTLSCEQNLNHDAMYWYRQDPGQGLRLIYYSQIVNDFQKGDIAEGYSVSREKKESFPLTVTSAQKNPTAFYLCASSAIAGGPQTQYFGPGTRLLVL.

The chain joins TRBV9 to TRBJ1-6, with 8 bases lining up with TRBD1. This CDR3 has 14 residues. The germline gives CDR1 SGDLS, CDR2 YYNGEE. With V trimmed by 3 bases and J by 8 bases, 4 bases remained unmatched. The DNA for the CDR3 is TGTGCCAGCAGCGATCGGACAGGGTATTCACCCCTCCACTTT. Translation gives CASSDRTGYSPLHF.

This CDR3 reads CSVNGQGRGPDTQYF. The CDR3 DNA sequence: TGCAGCGTAAACGGACAGGGGAGAGGACCAGATACGCAGTATTTT. The J gene is TRBJ2-3, the V gene TRBV29-1, with 9 bases fitting TRBD1. Germline V gene sequence: CDR1 SQVTM, CDR2 ANQGSEA. J was trimmed by 4 bases and V by 6 bases; bases with no gene match: 11. This CDR3 has 15 residues.

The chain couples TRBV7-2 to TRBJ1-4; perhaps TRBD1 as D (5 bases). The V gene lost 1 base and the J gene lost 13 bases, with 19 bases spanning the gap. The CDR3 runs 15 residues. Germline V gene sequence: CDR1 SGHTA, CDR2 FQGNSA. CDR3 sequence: CASSLDARQNLGLFF. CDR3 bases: TGTGCCAGCAGCTTAGATGCGAGACAGAACCTTGGACTGTTTTTT.

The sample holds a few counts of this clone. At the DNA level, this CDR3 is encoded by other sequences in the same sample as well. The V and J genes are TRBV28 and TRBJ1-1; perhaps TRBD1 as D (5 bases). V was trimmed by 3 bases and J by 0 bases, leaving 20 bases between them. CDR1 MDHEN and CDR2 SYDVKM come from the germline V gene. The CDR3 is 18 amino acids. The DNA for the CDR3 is TGTGCCAGCAGTTTTCGGGCAGGGCTCACACTAATGAACACTGAAGCTTTCTTT. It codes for CASSFRAGLTLMNTEAFF.

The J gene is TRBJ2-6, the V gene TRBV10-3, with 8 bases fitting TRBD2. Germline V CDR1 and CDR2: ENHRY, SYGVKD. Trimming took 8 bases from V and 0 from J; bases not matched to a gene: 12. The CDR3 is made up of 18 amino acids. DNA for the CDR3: TGTGCCATCCGGGGGGGCCTCCCCTTAAGCTCTGGGGCCAACGTCCTGACTTTC. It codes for CAIRGGLPLSSGANVLTF.

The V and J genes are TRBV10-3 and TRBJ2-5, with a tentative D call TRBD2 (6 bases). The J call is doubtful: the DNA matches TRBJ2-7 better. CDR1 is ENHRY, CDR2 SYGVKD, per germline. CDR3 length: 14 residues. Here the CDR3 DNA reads TGTGCCATCAGTGACCTTGGGGGGTCCTACGAGCAGTACTTC. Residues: CAISDLGGSYEQYF.

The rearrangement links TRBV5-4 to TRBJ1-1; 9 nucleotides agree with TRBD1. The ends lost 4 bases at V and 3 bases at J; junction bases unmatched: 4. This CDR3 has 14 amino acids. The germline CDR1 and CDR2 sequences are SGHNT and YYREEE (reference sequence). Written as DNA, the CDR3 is TGTGCCAGCAGCCGGGGACAGGGCGACACTGAAGCTTTCTTT. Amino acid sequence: CASSRGQGDTEAFF.

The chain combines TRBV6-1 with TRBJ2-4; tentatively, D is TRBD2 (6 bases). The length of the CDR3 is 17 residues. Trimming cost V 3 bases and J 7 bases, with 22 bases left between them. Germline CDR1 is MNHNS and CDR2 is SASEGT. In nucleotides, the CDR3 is TGTGCCAGCAGTGATCGGGCGGGGCCCGGGATGGTGAACATTCAGTACTTC. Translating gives CASSDRAGPGMVNIQYF.

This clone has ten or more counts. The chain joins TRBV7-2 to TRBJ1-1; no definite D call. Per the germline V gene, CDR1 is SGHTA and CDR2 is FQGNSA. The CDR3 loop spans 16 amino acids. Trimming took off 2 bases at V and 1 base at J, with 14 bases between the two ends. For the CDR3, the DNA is TGTGCCAGCAGCTTAAATGTGAGGGCGAAGAACACTGAAGCTTTCTTT. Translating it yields CASSLNVRAKNTEAFF.